The TCR beta chain described here comes from a study of T cells expressing NK-cell markers. From the 5' RACE reads, TCRdb lists one entry per CDR3 protein and no DNA. Its clone listing holds 300,000 or so distinct CDR3 sequences. The CDR3 loop spans 12 amino acids. The germline CDR1 and CDR2 sequences are SGHTA and FQGNSA. The sample taken for sequencing was blood T cells: a sorted CD56 or NKG2C T cell subset, CD4+ or CD8+ T cells, or bulk PBMC T cells (not recorded which). The gene calls are TRBV7-2 and TRBJ2-3; TCRdb returns TRBD2, unconfirmable since there is no DNA. The origin of this receptor is a woman aged 18 to 75 in good health. CDR3 sequence: CASSLTSVSRYF.